These T cell receptor beta chains were read from a single sample in a study of post-analysis software for immune sequencing data. TCRdb recomputed calls from the PCR reads with MiXCR, one row per CDR3 protein. The data hold about 150,000 distinct CDR3 sequences, with over 25% observed a single time. The sample taken for sequencing was blood. These receptors were taken from a girl aged 5-17 years with multiple sclerosis. The CDR3 runs from the conserved cysteine through the conserved F or W. The order of the fields is V gene, D gene, clone size, J gene, CDR3 protein, CDR3 DNA. The D gene is left open where the match is weak. Expanded clones are given a class, and other clones once, few, many or no size at all.

V gene: TRBV20-1
D gene: TRBD2
clone size: medium-sized
J gene: TRBJ2-5
CDR3 protein: CSAGRGIETQYF
CDR3 DNA: TGCAGTGCGGGGCGGGGGATCGAGACCCAGTACTTC

V gene: TRBV11-2
D gene: TRBD2
clone size: .
J gene: TRBJ2-7
CDR3 protein: CASSPSGGRISSGRAVEQYF
CDR3 DNA: TGTGCCAGCAGCCCGAGTGGGGGGCGGATTTCTAGCGGGAGGGCCGTCGAGCAGTACTTC

V gene: TRBV4-1
D gene: TRBD2
clone size: .
J gene: TRBJ2-7
CDR3 protein: CASSQLREVSYEQYF
CDR3 DNA: TGCGCCAGCAGCCAATTGCGGGAGGTCTCCTACGAGCAGTACTTC

V gene: TRBV9
D gene: TRBD1
clone size: few
J gene: TRBJ1-2
CDR3 protein: CASSVDQGVGYTF
CDR3 DNA: TGTGCCAGCAGCGTCGACCAGGGGGTTGGCTACACCTTC

V gene: TRBV20-1
D gene: .
clone size: many
J gene: TRBJ1-1
CDR3 protein: CSAGGITEAFF
CDR3 DNA: TGCAGCGCCGGAGGAATAACTGAAGCTTTCTTT

V gene: TRBV6-6
D gene: .
clone size: few
J gene: TRBJ1-1
CDR3 protein: CASSYSEGGGTEAFF
CDR3 DNA: TGTGCCAGCAGTTACTCGGAGGGAGGCGGCACTGAAGCTTTCTTT

V gene: TRBV20-1
D gene: TRBD2
clone size: .
J gene: TRBJ2-5
CDR3 protein: CSARNPSGGIETQYF
CDR3 DNA: TGCAGTGCTAGAAACCCTAGCGGGGGTATAGAGACCCAGTACTTC

V gene: TRBV19
D gene: .
clone size: .
J gene: TRBJ1-5
CDR3 protein: CASLNGHQTPHQPQHF
CDR3 DNA: TGTGCCAGCCTTAACGGTCACCAAACCCCACATCAGCCCCAGCATTTT

V gene: TRBV7-3
D gene: TRBD2
clone size: many
J gene: TRBJ2-7
CDR3 protein: CASSPSSGSYEQYF
CDR3 DNA: TGTGCCAGCAGCCCCTCTAGCGGGAGCTACGAGCAGTACTTC

V gene: TRBV9
D gene: TRBD1
clone size: many
J gene: TRBJ2-1
CDR3 protein: CASSFHRGNEQFF
CDR3 DNA: TGTGCCAGCAGCTTCCACAGGGGAAATGAGCAGTTCTTC

V gene: TRBV12-3/TRBV12-4
D gene: .
clone size: .
J gene: TRBJ2-5
CDR3 protein: CASSFVGREETQYF
CDR3 DNA: TGTGCCAGCAGTTTTGTCGGGAGAGAAGAGACCCAGTATTTC

V gene: TRBV7-9
D gene: TRBD2
clone size: few
J gene: TRBJ2-3
CDR3 protein: CASSWRTSGTDTQYF
CDR3 DNA: TGTGCCAGCAGCTGGCGAACTAGCGGCACAGATACGCAGTATTTT

V gene: TRBV7-2
D gene: .
clone size: .
J gene: TRBJ2-7
CDR3 protein: CASSLAWARPARSKEQYF
CDR3 DNA: TGTGCCAGCAGCTTAGCCTGGGCGAGGCCCGCGAGGTCGAAGGAGCAGTACTTC

V gene: TRBV7-8
D gene: .
clone size: many
J gene: TRBJ2-3
CDR3 protein: CASGEASTDTQYF
CDR3 DNA: TGTGCCAGCGGGGAGGCTAGCACAGATACGCAGTATTTT

V gene: TRBV6-5
D gene: .
clone size: many
J gene: TRBJ2-4
CDR3 protein: CVSTGTKNIQYF
CDR3 DNA: TGTGTTTCCACAGGTACCAAAAACATTCAGTACTTC

V gene: TRBV5-1
D gene: TRBD2
clone size: .
J gene: TRBJ2-1
CDR3 protein: CAGSLAGTSYNEQFF
CDR3 DNA: TGCGCCGGCAGCTTGGCCGGGACTAGTTACAATGAGCAGTTCTTC

V gene: TRBV10-3
D gene: TRBD1
clone size: many
J gene: TRBJ2-7
CDR3 protein: CAIRETGAEQYF
CDR3 DNA: TGTGCCATCAGGGAGACAGGGGCCGAGCAGTACTTC

V gene: TRBV7-7
D gene: .
clone size: few
J gene: TRBJ2-5
CDR3 protein: CASSPSHGEETQYF
CDR3 DNA: TGTGCCAGCAGCCCCTCCCATGGAGAAGAGACCCAGTACTTC